This TCR beta chain was recovered during a study of T cell changes during pregnancy in multiple sclerosis. This CDR3 contains 15 residues. V was trimmed by 2 bases and J by 4 bases, leaving 15 bases between them. Germline V CDR1 and CDR2: MDHEN, SYDVKM. The repertoire was sequenced with immunoSEQ multiplex PCR; TCRdb's copy has only in-frame clones and lacks some. The sample yields tens of thousands of clones, roughly 92% seen once. The genes are TRBV28 and TRBJ2-7; perhaps TRBD2 as D (6 bases). This receptor was taken from a female donor with multiple sclerosis, enrolled in a pregnancy study. Sequenced here: CD8+ T cells from peripheral blood mononuclear cells, sampled in the third trimester of pregnancy. CDR3 bases: TGTGCCAGCAGTTTAGCGTGGGAGGAGGCTTACGAGCAGTACTTC. Residues: CASSLAWEEAYEQYF.